This T cell receptor (beta chain) was sequenced for a study of cytomegalovirus exposure and HLA in healthy donors. On the study more broadly: A later analysis reported the 120 validation repertoires used the same platform as the roughly 700 first-cohort repertoires.

Overall study findings and caveats: Among the CMV-associated chains, three were confirmed in vitro as specific for CMV antigens. Most TCR sequences were uncommon, yet certain public TCRs appeared in many donors.

Assay: immunoSEQ multiplex PCR; the TCRdb copy retains only in-frame clones and omits some. This sample yields over 150,000 clones, of which roughly nine tenths are seen a single time; 5% to 7% belongs to the top ten. The length of the CDR3 is 14 residues. The V end was cut by 0 bases, the J end by 2 bases, with 11 bases between. Germline CDR1 reads SQVTM; CDR2 reads ANQGSEA. Concerning this clone: The antigen remains undetermined.

The donors were members of the validation cohort comprising over a hundred subjects, separate from the roughly 670-subject first cohort. The sample comprised PBMCs. This rearrangement joins TRBV29-1 to TRBJ2-7; D uncertain. The sequence derives from a woman in her 30s in good health and CMV-seronegative. DNA of the CDR3: TGCAGCGTTGAAGACGCCGCTGATACCTACGAGCAGTACTTC. This translates into CSVEDAADTYEQYF.